The rows below give T cell receptor beta chains drawn from one sample of a study of CD8 T cells in ankylosing spondylitis. In TCRdb, the 5' RACE reads were re-called with MiXCR into one record per CDR3 protein. The sample has about 210,000 distinct CDR3 sequences, about 7.3% seen once. The sample comprised blood, either unsorted or a sorted T cell fraction (not recorded which). Source of these receptors: a male donor with ankylosing spondylitis. Each CDR3 is given with its conserved first and last residue.

>TRBV20-1|TRBJ2-7
CSARGRTGRYEQYF
>TRBV4-3|TRBJ2-1
CASRQQGDHNEQFF
>TRBV27|TRBJ1-2
CASSTAGTGLNGYTF
>TRBV6-2/TRBV6-3|TRBJ1-5
CASSPFGGGQPQHF
>TRBV29-1|TRBJ2-1
CSVDGGISYNEQFF
>TRBV6-5|TRBJ2-1
CASSYSDGTYQEYDEQFF
>TRBV27|TRBJ1-1
CASSLSIQGHPAFF
>TRBV7-2|TRBJ2-7
CASSLNYREQYF
>TRBV19|TRBJ2-7
CASSATVSYEQYF
>TRBV12-3/TRBV12-4|TRBJ1-2
CASSPRASGGDGYTF
>TRBV3-1|TRBJ2-7
CASSYRLAGGPNDEQYF
>TRBV25-1|TRBJ2-1
CASSFGQVKFF
>TRBV7-9|TRBJ2-1
CASSPSGRAGEQFF
>TRBV28|TRBJ2-7
CASSLSGTRSDEQYF
>TRBV27|TRBJ2-4
CASSNGLAGKNIQYF
>TRBV11-2|TRBJ2-3
CASSLVLRAPGEADTQYF
>TRBV6-5|TRBJ2-5
CASSTGTSGSEETQYF
>TRBV9|TRBJ1-2
CASSVTGNYGYTF
>TRBV6-6|TRBJ1-1
CASSVQPNTEAFF
>TRBV3-1|TRBJ2-2
CASSRGLNTGELFF
>TRBV29-1|TRBJ2-5
CSGTARDGLGTQYF
>TRBV7-9|TRBJ1-3
CASSPEVRGTSGNTIYF
>TRBV11-2|TRBJ2-1
CASSLDAGVGNEQFF
>TRBV9|TRBJ2-1
CASSAGGYNEQFF
>TRBV4-3|TRBJ2-7
CASSQDRDGEGALSEQYF
>TRBV7-9|TRBJ2-7
CASSFEVRSYEQYF
>TRBV28|TRBJ2-1
CASSYRLAGVRFF
>TRBV28|TRBJ2-7
CASSRSDAYEQYF
>TRBV3-1|TRBJ2-7
CASSQASGNSYEQYF
>TRBV7-9|TRBJ2-1
CASSFRTSGIYEQFF
>TRBV12-3/TRBV12-4|TRBJ1-3
CASSSPFGNTIYF
>TRBV19|TRBJ2-7
CASSTLITGQIYEQYF
>TRBV4-1|TRBJ1-2
CASSPGHPYGYTF
>TRBV4-3|TRBJ1-5
CASSPGLGGNQPQHF
>TRBV11-2|TRBJ2-5
CASLGGSQETQYF
>TRBV11-2|TRBJ2-3
CASSLASRGQDTQYF
>TRBV4-1|TRBJ2-2
CASSRGPPGTGELFF
>TRBV21-1|TRBJ2-7
CASSKARREYQYF
>TRBV2|TRBJ2-3
CATRTGVGTDTQYF
>TRBV29-1|TRBJ2-3
CSARQGVTDTQYF
>TRBV20-1|TRBJ2-7
CSAEGTPYEQYF
>TRBV4-3|TRBJ2-1
CASSQDLGGEYNEQFF
>TRBV6-1|TRBJ2-1
CASKLMYNEQFF
>TRBV29-1|TRBJ2-1
CSVVPGNEQFF
>TRBV9|TRBJ2-4
CASSPSREGLGNIQYF